This record concerns one T cell receptor (beta chain) sequence. The antigen remains undetermined. The assay was immunoSEQ multiplex PCR, and TCRdb's table has in-frame clones only and misses some. The data show 120,000 to 150,000 clones, about 86% seen once. The data were taken from a study of T cell responses to AZD1222 COVID-19 vaccine. Analysis merged second doses at about 4 or about 12 weeks. Study-wide points: With two AZD1222 doses given, Spike-specific TCR breadth and depth both rose. Baseline antibody screening turned up just five to seven seropositive AZD1222 recipients. Spike as a whole was targeted by vaccine-associated CD4 TCRs, dominant at 160-218 and 743-854.

This receptor was obtained from an adult who received the AZD1222 COVID-19 vaccine. The sequencing here drew on peripheral blood, taken 28 days after the second AZD1222 dose.

This chain's CDR3 is CASSQVSYDRVGNQPQHF. In DNA form, the CDR3 reads TGCGCCAGCAGCCAAGTTTCTTATGACAGGGTGGGCAATCAGCCCCAGCATTTT. The J gene is TRBJ1-5, the V gene TRBV4-1; 7 nucleotides line up with TRBD1. Germline V gene lookup returns CDR1 MGHRA and CDR2 YSYEKL. Losses at the gene ends were 1 base for V and 2 bases for J; bases not matched to a gene: 11. CDR3 size: 18 residues.